The clone carrying this T cell receptor (beta chain) was observed a few times. The study's library attached unique molecular identifiers to single cDNA molecules. MiXCR, applied by TCRdb to the RACE reads, yields one record per CDR3 protein. Of roughly 38,000 distinct CDR3 sequences listed, 7.5% to 8% are singletons. Trimming took 4 bases from V and 9 from J, leaving 21 bases between them. Looked up from germline, CDR1 is SEHNR and CDR2 is FQNEAQ (reference sequence). This CDR3 has 15 amino acids. Time point here: pre-sensitization, week 0. Treatment described: therapeutic diphenylcyclopropenone sensitization with weekly scalp DPC. Unfractionated whole blood was the source from which total RNA was extracted. The data originate from a study of human T cells and chemical hapten exposure. Across the study: Once 0.01% DPC had been applied to the upper back by patch test, readings were taken at 6 days.

The clonotype was recovered from a woman in her forties or fifties with alopecia areata. Some clones in this sample may be carry-over from other donors' samples. J is TRBJ2-5 and V is TRBV7-9, with D perhaps TRBD2 (6 bases). The material sequenced was whole blood, taken in connection with sensitization to the hapten diphenylcyclopropenone (DPC). Written as DNA, the CDR3 is TGTGCCAGCAGCTCCGGGCAGGGAGCGGGTGGAGCCCAGTACTTC. Protein: CASSSGQGAGGAQYF.